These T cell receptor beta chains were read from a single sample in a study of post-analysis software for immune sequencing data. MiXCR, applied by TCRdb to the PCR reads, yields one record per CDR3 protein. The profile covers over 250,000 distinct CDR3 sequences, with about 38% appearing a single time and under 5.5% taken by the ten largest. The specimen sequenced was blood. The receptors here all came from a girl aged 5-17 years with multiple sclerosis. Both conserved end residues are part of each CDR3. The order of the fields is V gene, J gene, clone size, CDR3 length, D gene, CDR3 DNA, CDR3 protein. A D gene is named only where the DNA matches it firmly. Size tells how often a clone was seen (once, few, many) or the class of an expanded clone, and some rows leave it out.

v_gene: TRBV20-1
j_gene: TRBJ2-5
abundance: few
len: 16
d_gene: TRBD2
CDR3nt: TGCGCGACCGGGACTAGCGGGAGGACGGGGCGGAATGAGCAGTACTTC
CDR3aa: CATGTSGRTGRNEQYF

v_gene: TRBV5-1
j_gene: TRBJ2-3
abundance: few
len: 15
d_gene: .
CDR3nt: TGCGCCAGCAGCAGGAGGACTCCCTACGCAGATACGCAGTATTTT
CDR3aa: CASSRRTPYADTQYF

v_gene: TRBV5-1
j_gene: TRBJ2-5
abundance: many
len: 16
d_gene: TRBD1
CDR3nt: TGCGCCAGCAGCTTGGCCGAGAACAGGGGGCATGAGACCCAGTACTTC
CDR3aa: CASSLAENRGHETQYF

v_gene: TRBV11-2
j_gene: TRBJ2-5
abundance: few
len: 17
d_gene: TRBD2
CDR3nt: TGTGCCAGCAGCTTAAAAAGGCTAGCGGGAGTTCTGGAGACCCAGTACTTC
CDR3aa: CASSLKRLAGVLETQYF

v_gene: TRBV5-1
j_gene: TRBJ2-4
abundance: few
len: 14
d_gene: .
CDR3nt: TGCGCCAGCAGCTTTGACAAAGCCAAAAACATTCAGTACTTC
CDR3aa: CASSFDKAKNIQYF

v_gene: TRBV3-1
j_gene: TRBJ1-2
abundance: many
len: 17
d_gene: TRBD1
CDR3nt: TGTGCCAGCAGCGGAACAGGGGAGGTGACGAGTAACTATGGCTACACCTTC
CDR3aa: CASSGTGEVTSNYGYTF

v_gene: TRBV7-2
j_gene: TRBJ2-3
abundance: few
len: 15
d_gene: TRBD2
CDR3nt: TGTGCCAGCAGCTCTACCACCGCGGATGGGACTAGCGAAAGATTT
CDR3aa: CASSSTTADGTSERF

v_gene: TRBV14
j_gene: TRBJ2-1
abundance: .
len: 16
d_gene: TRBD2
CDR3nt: TGTGCCAGCAGCCAAGTTTGGGCGGGGGTCTACAATGAGCAGTTCTTC
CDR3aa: CASSQVWAGVYNEQFF

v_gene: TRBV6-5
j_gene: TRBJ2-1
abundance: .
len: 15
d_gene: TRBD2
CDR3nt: TGCGCCAGCAGTTACGGGAAGGGAGGGTACGATGAGCAGTTCTTC
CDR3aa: CASSYGKGGYDEQFF

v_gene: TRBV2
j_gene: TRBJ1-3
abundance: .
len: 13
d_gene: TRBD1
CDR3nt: TGTGCCAGCGTGGGACAGGGCGGAAACACCATATATTTT
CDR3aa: CASVGQGGNTIYF

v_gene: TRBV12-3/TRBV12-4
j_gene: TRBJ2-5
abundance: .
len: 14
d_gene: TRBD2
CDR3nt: TGTGCCAGCGCCCCTAGCGGGAGTCGGAGTGAGCAGTACTTC
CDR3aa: CASAPSGSRSEQYF

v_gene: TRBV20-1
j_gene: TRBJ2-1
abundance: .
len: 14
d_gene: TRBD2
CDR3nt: TGCAGTGCAATAGCGGGGGCCGTTACGAATGAGCAGTTCTTC
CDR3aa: CSAIAGAVTNEQFF

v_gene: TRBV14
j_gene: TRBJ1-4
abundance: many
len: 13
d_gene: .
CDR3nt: TGTGCCAGCAGCCAAGATCGATTAGGTGGACTGTTTTTT
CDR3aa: CASSQDRLGGLFF

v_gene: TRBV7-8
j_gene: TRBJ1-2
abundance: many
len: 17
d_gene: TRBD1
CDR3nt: TGTGCCAGCAGCTTGCCCTCCGGGACAGGGAGACACTATGGCTACACCTTC
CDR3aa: CASSLPSGTGRHYGYTF

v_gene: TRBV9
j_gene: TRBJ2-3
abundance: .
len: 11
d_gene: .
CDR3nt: TGTGCCAGCAGGGGGGCAGATACGCAGTATTTT
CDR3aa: CASRGADTQYF

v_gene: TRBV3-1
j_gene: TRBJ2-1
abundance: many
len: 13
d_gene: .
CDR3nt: TGTGCCAGCAGCCAAGTGGGGGGCTCGCGGCAGTTCTTC
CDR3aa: CASSQVGGSRQFF

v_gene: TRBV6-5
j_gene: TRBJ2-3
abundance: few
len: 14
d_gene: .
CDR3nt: TGTGCCAGCAGCCCGCGGAAGGGGATAGATACGCAGTATTTT
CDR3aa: CASSPRKGIDTQYF

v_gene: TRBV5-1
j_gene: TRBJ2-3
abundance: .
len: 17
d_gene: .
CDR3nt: TGCGCCAGCAGCTTGGATTTACGGGGGGCCCCCACAGATACGCAGTATTTT
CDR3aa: CASSLDLRGAPTDTQYF

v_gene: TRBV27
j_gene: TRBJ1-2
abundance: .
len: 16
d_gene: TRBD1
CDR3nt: TGTGCCAGCAGTCCCAGGGACAGCCCTTTACCTTATGGCTACACCTTC
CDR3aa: CASSPRDSPLPYGYTF

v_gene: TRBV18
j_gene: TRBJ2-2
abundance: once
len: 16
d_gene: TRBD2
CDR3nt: TGTGCCAGCTCACCACGGGGGACTATCAACACCGGGGAGCTGTTTTTT
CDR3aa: CASSPRGTINTGELFF

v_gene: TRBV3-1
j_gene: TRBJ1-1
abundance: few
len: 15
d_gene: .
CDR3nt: TGTGCCAGCAGCCTTCAGACTCAGGGATGGACTGAAGCTTTCTTT
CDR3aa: CASSLQTQGWTEAFF

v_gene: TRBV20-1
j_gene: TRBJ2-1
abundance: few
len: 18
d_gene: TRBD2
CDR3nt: TGCAGTGCTAGAGGTGCGGGGGGGCTCAGGAGCTCCTACAATGAGCAGTTCTTC
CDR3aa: CSARGAGGLRSSYNEQFF

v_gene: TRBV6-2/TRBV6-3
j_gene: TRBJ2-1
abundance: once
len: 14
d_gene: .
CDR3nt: TGTGCCAGCAGTTGGGACATAGCCTACAATGAGCAGTTCTTC
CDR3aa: CASSWDIAYNEQFF

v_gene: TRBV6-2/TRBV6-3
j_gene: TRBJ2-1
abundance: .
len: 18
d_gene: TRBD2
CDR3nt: TGTGCCAGCAGTTACTTGGGAATAGCGGGGGATCTCTACAATGAGCAGTTCTTC
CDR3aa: CASSYLGIAGDLYNEQFF

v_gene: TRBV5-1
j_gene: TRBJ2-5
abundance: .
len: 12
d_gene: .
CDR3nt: TGCGCCAGCACCTTGGGGGGCCGACATTTGTACTTC
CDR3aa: CASTLGGRHLYF

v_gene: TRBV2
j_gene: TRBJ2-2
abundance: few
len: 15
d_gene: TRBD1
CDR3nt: TGTGCCAGCAGTGAAGCGGGGACAGGGAGAGGGGAGCTGTTTTTT
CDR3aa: CASSEAGTGRGELFF

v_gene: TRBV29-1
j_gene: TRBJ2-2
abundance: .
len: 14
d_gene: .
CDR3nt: TGCAGCGTGGGACATTTTGCGAACACCGGGGAGCGGTTTTTT
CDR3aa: CSVGHFANTGERFF

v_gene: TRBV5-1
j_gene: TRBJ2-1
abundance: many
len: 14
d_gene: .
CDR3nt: TGCGCCAGCAAAAACGCGAGCTCCTACAATGAGCAGTTCTTC
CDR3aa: CASKNASSYNEQFF

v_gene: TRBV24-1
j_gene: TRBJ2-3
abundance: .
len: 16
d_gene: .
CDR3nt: TGTGCCACCGGACCACAGGGAGGTGGTAGCACAGATACGCAGTATTTT
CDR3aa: CATGPQGGGSTDTQYF

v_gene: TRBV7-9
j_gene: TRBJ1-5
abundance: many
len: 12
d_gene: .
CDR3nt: TGTGCCAGCAGCTTAGACGACAGATCACAGCATTTT
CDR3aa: CASSLDDRSQHF

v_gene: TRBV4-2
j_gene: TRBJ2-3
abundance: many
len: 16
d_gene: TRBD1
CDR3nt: TGTGCCAGCAGCCCTGACAGGGGGCAAAGCACAGATACGCAGTATTTT
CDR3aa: CASSPDRGQSTDTQYF

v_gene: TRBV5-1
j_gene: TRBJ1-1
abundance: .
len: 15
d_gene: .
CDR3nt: TGCGCCAGCAGCTCAAGGACAGACCGAGGGACTGAAGCTTTCTTT
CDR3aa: CASSSRTDRGTEAFF

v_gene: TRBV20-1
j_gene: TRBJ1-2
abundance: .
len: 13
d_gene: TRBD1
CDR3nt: TGCAGTGCTAAGAGGGGACAGGACTATGGCTACACCTTC
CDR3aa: CSAKRGQDYGYTF

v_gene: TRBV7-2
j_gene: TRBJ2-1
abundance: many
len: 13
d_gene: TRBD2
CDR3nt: TGTGCCAGCGGGCTAGCGGGAGTACATGAGCAGTTCTTC
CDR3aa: CASGLAGVHEQFF

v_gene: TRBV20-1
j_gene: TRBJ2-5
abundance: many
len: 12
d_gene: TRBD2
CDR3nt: TGCAGCACACGGGGGGGGCAGGAGACCCAGTACTTC
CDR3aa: CSTRGGQETQYF

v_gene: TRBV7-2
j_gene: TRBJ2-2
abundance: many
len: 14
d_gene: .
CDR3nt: TGTGCCAGCAGCTTAGTCGGGAACACCGGGGAGCTGTTTTTT
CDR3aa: CASSLVGNTGELFF

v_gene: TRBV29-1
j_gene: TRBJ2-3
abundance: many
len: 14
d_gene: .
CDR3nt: TGCAGCGTGGGGTGGGGGAGAAACACAGATACGCAGTATTTT
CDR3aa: CSVGWGRNTDTQYF

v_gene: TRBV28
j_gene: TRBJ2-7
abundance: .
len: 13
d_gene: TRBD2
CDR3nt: TGTGCCAGCGGGACTAGCGGGATCCTCGAGCAGTACTTC
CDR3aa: CASGTSGILEQYF

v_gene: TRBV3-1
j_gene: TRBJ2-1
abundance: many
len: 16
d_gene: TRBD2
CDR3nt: TGTGCCAGCAGCCAACAGACCGGTCGGCTAGCGGCTGAGCAGTTCTTC
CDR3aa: CASSQQTGRLAAEQFF

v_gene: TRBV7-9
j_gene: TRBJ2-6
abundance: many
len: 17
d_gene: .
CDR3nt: TGTGCCAGCAGCTCTCCCACCCAGGGTGCGGGGGCCAACGTCCTGACTTTC
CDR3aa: CASSSPTQGAGANVLTF

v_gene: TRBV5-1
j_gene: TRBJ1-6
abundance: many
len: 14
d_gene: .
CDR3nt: TGCGCCAGCAGCGGGAGTACGGGGGCTTCACCCCTCCACTTT
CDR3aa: CASSGSTGASPLHF

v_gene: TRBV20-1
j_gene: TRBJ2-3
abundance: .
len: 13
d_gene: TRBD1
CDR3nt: TGCAGTGCTATGACAGGGGGCACAGATACGCAGTATTTT
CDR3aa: CSAMTGGTDTQYF

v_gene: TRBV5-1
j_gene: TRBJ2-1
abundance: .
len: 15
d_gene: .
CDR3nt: TGCGCCAGCAGTCCTATTCGTCCTACCTACAATGAGCAGTTCTTC
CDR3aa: CASSPIRPTYNEQFF

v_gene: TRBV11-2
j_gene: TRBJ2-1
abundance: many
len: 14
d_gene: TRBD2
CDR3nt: TGTGCCAGCAGCCGGACTAGCGGTCACAATGAGCAGTTCTTC
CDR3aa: CASSRTSGHNEQFF

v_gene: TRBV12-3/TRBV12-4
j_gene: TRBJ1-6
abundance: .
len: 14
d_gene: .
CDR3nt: TGTGCCAGCAGTTTTGATCCCACACGATCACCCCTCCACTTT
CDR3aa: CASSFDPTRSPLHF

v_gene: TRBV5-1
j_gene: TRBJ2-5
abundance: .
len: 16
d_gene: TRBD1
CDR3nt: TGCGCCAGCAGTTCTCAGGGGGCGTTGAGGAAAGAGACCCAGTACTTC
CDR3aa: CASSSQGALRKETQYF

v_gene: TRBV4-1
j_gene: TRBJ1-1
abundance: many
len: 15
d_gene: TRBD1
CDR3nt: TGCGCCAGCAGCCAATCGGGGACAGGGAAAACTGAAGCTTTCTTT
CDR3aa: CASSQSGTGKTEAFF

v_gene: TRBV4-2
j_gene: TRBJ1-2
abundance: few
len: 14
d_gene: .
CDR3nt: TGTGCCAGCAGCCAAGATTACGCCAGAAGAGGCTACACCTTC
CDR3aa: CASSQDYARRGYTF

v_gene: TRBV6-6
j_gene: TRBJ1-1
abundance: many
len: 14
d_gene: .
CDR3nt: TGTGCCAGCAGTTTCGGACAGATGAACACTGAAGCTTTCTTT
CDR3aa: CASSFGQMNTEAFF

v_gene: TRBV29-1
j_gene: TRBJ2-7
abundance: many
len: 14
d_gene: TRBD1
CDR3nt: TGCAGCGCTACCGGGACAGGGGAGGGCTACGAGCAGTACTTC
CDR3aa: CSATGTGEGYEQYF

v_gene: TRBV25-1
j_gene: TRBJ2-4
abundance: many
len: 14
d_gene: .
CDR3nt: TGTGCCAGCAGTCTGGGGCAGGGTGTGAACATTCAGTACTTC
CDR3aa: CASSLGQGVNIQYF

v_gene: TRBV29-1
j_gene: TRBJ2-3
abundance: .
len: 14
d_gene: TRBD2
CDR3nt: TGCAGCGTTGCGCGGGAGGGCCTCACAGATACGCAGTATTTT
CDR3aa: CSVAREGLTDTQYF

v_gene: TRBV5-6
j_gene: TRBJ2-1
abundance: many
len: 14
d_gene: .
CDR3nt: TGTGCCAGCAGCCCCTCTGGGGGGCTAGGTGAGCAGTTCTTC
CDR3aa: CASSPSGGLGEQFF

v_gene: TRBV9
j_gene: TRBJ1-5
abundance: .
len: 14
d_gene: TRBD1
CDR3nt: TGTGCCAGCAGCGTTCAGGGGGGGAATCAGCCCCAGCATTTT
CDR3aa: CASSVQGGNQPQHF

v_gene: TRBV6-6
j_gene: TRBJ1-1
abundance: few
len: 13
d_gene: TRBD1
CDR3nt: TGTGCCAGCAGAGAACAGGGGGCGAGTCAAGCTTTCTTT
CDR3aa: CASREQGASQAFF

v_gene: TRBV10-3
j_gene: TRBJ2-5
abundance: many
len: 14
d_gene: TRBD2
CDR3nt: TGTGCCATCAGTGGGTCTAGCGGACAAGAGACCCAGTACTTC
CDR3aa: CAISGSSGQETQYF

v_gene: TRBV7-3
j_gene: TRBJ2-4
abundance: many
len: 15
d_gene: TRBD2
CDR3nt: TGTGCCAGCAGCTTAGCGGGAGGGGGTTGGAACATTCAGTACTTC
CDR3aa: CASSLAGGGWNIQYF